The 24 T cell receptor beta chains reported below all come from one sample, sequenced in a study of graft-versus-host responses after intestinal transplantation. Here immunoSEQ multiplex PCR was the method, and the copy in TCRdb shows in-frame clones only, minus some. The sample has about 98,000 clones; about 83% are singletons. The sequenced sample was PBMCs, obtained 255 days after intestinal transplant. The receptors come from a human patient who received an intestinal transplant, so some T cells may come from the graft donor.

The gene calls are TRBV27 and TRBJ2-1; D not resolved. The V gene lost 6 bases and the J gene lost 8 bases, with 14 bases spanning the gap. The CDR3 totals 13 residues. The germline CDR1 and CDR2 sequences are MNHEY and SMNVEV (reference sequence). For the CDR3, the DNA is TGTGCCAGCAGCCCCCCGGCCCCCCATGAGCAGTTCTTC. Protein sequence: CASSPPAPHEQFF.

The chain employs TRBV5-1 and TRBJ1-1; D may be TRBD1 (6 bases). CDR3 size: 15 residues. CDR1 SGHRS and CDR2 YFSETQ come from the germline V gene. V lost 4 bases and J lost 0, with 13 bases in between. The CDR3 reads CASSAGTLMNTEAFF. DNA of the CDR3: TGCGCCAGCAGCGCCGGGACACTTATGAACACTGAAGCTTTCTTT.

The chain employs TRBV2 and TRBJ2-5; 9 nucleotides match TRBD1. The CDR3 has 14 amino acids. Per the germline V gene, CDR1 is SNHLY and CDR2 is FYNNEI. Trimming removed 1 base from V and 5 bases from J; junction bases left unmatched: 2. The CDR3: CASSEGQGVETQYF. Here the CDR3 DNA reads TGTGCCAGCAGTGAAGGACAGGGGGTGGAGACCCAGTACTTC.

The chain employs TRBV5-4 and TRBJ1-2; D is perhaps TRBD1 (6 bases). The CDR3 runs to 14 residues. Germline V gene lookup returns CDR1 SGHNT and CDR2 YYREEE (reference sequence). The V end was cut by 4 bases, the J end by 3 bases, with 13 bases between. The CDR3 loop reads CASSPSGGHYGYTF. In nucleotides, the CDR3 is TGTGCCAGCAGCCCCTCCGGGGGCCACTATGGCTACACCTTC.

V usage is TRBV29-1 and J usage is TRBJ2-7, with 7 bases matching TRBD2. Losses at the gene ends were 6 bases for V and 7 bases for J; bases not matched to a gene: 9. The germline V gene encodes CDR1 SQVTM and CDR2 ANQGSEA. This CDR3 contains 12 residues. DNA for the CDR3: TGCAGCGTGCATCAGGGAGCGGGGGAGCAGTACTTC. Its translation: CSVHQGAGEQYF.

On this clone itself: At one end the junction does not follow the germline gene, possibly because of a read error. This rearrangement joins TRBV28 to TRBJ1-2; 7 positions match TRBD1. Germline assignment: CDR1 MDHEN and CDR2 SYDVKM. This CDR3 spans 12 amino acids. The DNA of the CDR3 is TGTGCCAGCAGTTTGAACCCGACAGGGCCTTACTTC. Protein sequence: CASSLNPTGPYF.

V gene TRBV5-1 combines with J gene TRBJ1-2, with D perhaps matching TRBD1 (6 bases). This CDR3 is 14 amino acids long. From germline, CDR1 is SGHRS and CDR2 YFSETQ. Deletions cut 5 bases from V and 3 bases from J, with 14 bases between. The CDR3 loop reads CASRERDNYYGYTF. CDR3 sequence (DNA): TGCGCCAGCAGAGAGAGGGACAACTACTATGGCTACACCTTC.

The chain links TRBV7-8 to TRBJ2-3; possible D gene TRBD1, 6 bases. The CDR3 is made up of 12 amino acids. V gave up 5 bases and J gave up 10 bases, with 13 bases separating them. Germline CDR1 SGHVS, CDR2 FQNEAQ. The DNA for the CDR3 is TGTGCCAGCAGCGTAGGGGACAAGGCGCAGTATTTT. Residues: CASSVGDKAQYF. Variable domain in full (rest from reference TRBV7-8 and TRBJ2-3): GAGVSQSPRYKVAKRGQDVALRCDPISGHVSLFWYQQALGQGPEFLTYFQNEAQLDKSGLPSDRFFAERPEGSVSTLKIQRTQQEDSAVYLCASSVGDKAQYFGPGTRLTVL.

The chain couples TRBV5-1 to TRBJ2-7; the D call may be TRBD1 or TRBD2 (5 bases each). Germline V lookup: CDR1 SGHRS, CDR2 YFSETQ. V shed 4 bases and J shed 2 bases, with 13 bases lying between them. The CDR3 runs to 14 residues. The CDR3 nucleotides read TGCGCCAGCAGCCACGGGGAAGGGGCCTACGAGCAGTACTTC. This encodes CASSHGEGAYEQYF.

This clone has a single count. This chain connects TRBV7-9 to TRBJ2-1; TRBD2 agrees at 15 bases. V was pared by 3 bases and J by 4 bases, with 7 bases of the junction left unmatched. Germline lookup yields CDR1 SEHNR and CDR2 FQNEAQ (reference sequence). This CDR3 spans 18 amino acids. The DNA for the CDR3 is TGTGCCAGCAGCTTGGGACTAGCGGGGGGACTCCAATACAATGAGCAGTTCTTC. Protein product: CASSLGLAGGLQYNEQFF.

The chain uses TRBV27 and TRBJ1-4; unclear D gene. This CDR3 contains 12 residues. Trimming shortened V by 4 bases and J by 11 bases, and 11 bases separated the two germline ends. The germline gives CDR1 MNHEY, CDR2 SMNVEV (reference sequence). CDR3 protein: CASSSFSGKLFF. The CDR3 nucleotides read TGTGCCAGCAGTTCTTTCAGCGGTAAACTGTTTTTT. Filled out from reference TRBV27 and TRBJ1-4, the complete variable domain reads EAQVTQNPRYLITVTGKKLTVTCSQNMNHEYMSWYRQDPGLGLRQIYYSMNVEVTDKGDVPEGYKVSRKEKRNFPLILESPSPNQTSLYFCASSSFSGKLFFGSGTQLSVL.

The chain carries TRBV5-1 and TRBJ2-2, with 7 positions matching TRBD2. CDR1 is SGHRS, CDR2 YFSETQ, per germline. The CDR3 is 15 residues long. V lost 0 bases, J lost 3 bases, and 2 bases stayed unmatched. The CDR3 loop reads CASSLGLADTGELFF. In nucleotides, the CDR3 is TGCGCCAGCAGCTTGGGCCTAGCGGACACCGGGGAGCTGTTTTTT.

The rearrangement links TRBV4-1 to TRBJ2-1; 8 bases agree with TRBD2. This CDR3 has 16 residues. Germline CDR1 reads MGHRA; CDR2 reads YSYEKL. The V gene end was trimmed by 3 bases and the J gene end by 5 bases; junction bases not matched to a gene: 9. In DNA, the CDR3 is TGCGCCAGCAGCCATCCCCGGGGGGGAGCTCACAATGAGCAGTTCTTC. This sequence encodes CASSHPRGGAHNEQFF.

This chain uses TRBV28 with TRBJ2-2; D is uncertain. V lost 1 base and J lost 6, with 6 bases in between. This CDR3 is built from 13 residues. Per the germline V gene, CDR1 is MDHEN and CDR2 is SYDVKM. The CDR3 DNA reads TGTGCCAGCAGTTTATCACCTCCCGGGGAGCTGTTTTTT. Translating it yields CASSLSPPGELFF.

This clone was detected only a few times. CDR3 nucleotide sequence: TGTGCCACCAAAGAGACTAACTATGGCTACACCTTC. This translates into CATKETNYGYTF. The chain carries TRBV28 and TRBJ1-2; D not certain. The CDR3 is 12 amino acids. V was cut by 10 bases and J by 0 bases, with 9 bases left in between. Germline values: CDR1 MDHEN, CDR2 SYDVKM.

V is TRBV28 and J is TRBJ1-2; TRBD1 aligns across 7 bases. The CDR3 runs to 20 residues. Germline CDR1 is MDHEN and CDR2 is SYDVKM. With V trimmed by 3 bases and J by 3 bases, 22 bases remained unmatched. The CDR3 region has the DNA TGTGCCAGCAGTTTGCACCTGACAAAAGAAACAGGGGAGGTTGACTATGGCTACACCTTC. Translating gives CASSLHLTKETGEVDYGYTF.

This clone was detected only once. The CDR3 sequence is CASRPTGGFAFF. The CDR3 DNA reads as TGTGCCAGCAGGCCGACAGGGGGCTTCGCTTTCTTT. The chain recombines TRBV28 with TRBJ1-1, with 10 bases aligning to TRBD1. Losses at the gene ends were 6 bases for V and 11 bases for J; bases not matched to a gene: 6. This CDR3 has 12 amino acids. From germline, CDR1 is MDHEN and CDR2 SYDVKM.

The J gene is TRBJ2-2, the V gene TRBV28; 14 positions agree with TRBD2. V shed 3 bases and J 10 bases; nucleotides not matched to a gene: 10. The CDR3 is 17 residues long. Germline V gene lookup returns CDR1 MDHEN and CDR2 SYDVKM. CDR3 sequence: CASSLSGLAGVSEELFF. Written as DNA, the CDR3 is TGTGCCAGCAGTTTGTCGGGACTAGCGGGAGTGTCCGAGGAGCTGTTTTTT.

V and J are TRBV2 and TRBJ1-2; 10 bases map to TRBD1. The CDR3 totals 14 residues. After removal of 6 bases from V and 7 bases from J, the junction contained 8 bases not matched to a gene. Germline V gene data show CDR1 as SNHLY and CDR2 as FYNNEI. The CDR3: CASRKDRGEGGYTF. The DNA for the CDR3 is TGTGCCAGCAGGAAGGACAGGGGGGAAGGTGGCTACACCTTC.

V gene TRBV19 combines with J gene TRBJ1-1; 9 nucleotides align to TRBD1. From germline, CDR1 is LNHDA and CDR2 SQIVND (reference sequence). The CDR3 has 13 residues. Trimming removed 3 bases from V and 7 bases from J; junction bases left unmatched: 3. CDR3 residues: CASSITGGGEAFF. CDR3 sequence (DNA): TGTGCCAGTAGTATCACAGGGGGCGGTGAAGCTTTCTTT.

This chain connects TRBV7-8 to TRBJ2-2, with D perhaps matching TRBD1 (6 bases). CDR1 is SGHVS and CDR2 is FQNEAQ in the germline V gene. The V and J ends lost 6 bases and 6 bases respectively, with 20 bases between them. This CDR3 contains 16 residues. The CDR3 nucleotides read TGTGCCAGCAGACAGGGAGAGTTTGTTTGGGCCGGGGAGCTGTTTTTT. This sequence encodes CASRQGEFVWAGELFF.

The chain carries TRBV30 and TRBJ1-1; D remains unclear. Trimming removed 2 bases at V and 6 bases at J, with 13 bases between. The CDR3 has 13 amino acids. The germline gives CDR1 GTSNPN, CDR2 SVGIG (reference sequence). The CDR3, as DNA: TGTGCCTGGAGTAGGAACGGGAGATCTGAAGCTTTCTTT. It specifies CAWSRNGRSEAFF.

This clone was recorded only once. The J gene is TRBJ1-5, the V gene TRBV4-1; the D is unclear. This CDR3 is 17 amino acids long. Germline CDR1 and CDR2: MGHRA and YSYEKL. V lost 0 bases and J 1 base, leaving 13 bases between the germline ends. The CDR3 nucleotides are TGCGCCAGCAGCCAAGATCATGCGGGCCCCAGCAATCAGCCCCAGCATTTT. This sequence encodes CASSQDHAGPSNQPQHF.

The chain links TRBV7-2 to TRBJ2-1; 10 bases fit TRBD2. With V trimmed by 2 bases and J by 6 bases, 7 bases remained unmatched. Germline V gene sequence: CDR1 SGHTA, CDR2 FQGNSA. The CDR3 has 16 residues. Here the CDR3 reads CASSLPERGGSNEQFF. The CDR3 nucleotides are TGTGCCAGCAGCTTACCTGAGCGGGGGGGCAGCAATGAGCAGTTCTTC.